The 28 T cell receptor beta chains presented below share a single source sample, sequenced in a study of T cell clones after liver transplantation (dated by TCRdb to 2018 to 2020). The library came from the immunoSEQ multiplex PCR assay. Imported from immuneACCESS, the table was reduced by TCRdb to in-frame sequences with V and J called. These copies leave out some clones; in studies compared against another copy, an unresolved V gene accounts for under half, and the cause of the remainder is not known. Here the sample has roughly 74,000 clones; about 80% occur a single time. Approximately 0.6% of the sample comes from the top ten. The time point label corresponds to: pre-transplant. Source: CD4+ T cells from blood, taken before liver transplant. These TCRs come from a human donor who received a liver transplant.

The rearrangement links TRBV5-1 to TRBJ2-1; D is possibly TRBD1 (6 bases). CDR3 length: 15 residues. The V gene lost 4 bases and the J gene lost 8 bases, with 19 bases spanning the gap. The germline gives CDR1 SGHRS, CDR2 YFSETQ. CDR3 in amino acids: CASSPGATSRHEQFF. The CDR3 DNA reads as TGCGCCAGCAGCCCAGGGGCAACTAGTCGCCATGAGCAGTTCTTC.

J is TRBJ2-1 and V is TRBV7-6; 7 bases are a match to TRBD2. From germline, CDR1 is SGHVS and CDR2 FNYEAQ. The CDR3 has 18 amino acids. V was clipped by 1 base and J by 0 bases; unmatched bases: 9. The CDR3 loop is CASSLDGERGYSYNEQFF. CDR3 nucleotides: TGTGCCAGCAGCTTAGACGGCGAGCGGGGATACTCCTACAATGAGCAGTTCTTC.

The chain carries TRBV19 and TRBJ1-5; possible D gene TRBD1, 6 bases. The V gene lost 6 bases and the J gene lost 5 bases, with 11 bases spanning the gap. This CDR3 has 13 residues. Germline V lookup: CDR1 LNHDA, CDR2 SQIVND (reference sequence). CDR3 nucleotide sequence: TGTGCCAGTAGCAGACAGGCTGATCAGCCCCAGCATTTT. This codes for CASSRQADQPQHF.

V and J are TRBV4-1 and TRBJ2-3, with TRBD2 identical over 9 bases. The length of the CDR3 is 16 residues. V lost 4 bases to trimming and J lost 1 base; unmatched junction nucleotides: 6. Germline V gene lookup returns CDR1 MGHRA and CDR2 YSYEKL. CDR3 residues: CASSLERTSGTDTQYF. In nucleotides, the CDR3 is TGCGCCAGCAGCCTCGAGAGGACTAGCGGCACAGATACGCAGTATTTT.

This clone has only a few counts. J is TRBJ2-3 and V is TRBV5-1; the D gene is possibly TRBD1 (5 bases). Germline loops: CDR1 SGHRS, CDR2 YFSETQ. This CDR3 contains 16 residues. Trimming pared 2 bases from V and 6 bases from J, leaving 19 bases between. CDR3 protein: CASSFLTTGVGDTQYF. The CDR3 region has the DNA TGCGCCAGCAGCTTTCTAACTACAGGTGTAGGGGATACGCAGTATTTT. Complete variable domain (other parts from reference TRBV5-1 and TRBJ2-3): KAGVTQTPRYLIKTRGQQVTLSCSPISGHRSVSWYQQTPGQGLQFLFEYFSETQRNKGNFPGRFSGRQFSNSRSEMNVSTLELGDSALYLCASSFLTTGVGDTQYFGPGTRLTVL.

The V gene is TRBV28, the J gene TRBJ2-1, with 7 bases aligning to TRBD1. The CDR3 has 15 amino acids. Losses at the gene ends were 6 bases for V and 6 bases for J; bases not matched to a gene: 11. Per germline, CDR1 MDHEN and CDR2 SYDVKM. DNA for the CDR3: TGTGCCAGCAGGTCACAGGGGAAGTCGGGCAATGAGCAGTTCTTC. Amino acids: CASRSQGKSGNEQFF.

The gene calls are TRBV5-6 and TRBJ2-5; a possible D gene is TRBD2 (6 bases). The germline gives CDR1 SGHDT, CDR2 YYEEEE. Trimming took 1 base from V and 3 from J, leaving 13 bases between them. The CDR3 consists of 15 residues. Here the CDR3 reads CASSLNSAGKETQYF. Written as DNA, the CDR3 is TGTGCCAGCAGCTTGAACTCGGCGGGGAAAGAGACCCAGTACTTC.

V usage is TRBV29-1 and J usage is TRBJ1-2; D gene uncertain. CDR3 length: 12 residues. Germline CDR1 SQVTM, CDR2 ANQGSEA. The V end lost 2 bases, the J end lost 1 base, and 5 bases lay between the germline ends. CDR3 in DNA: TGCAGCGTTGAACGGAATAACTATGGCTACACCTTC. Protein sequence: CSVERNNYGYTF. Filled out from reference TRBV29-1 and TRBJ1-2, the complete variable domain reads SAVISQKPSRDICQRGTSLTIQCQVDSQVTMMFWYRQQPGQSLTLIATANQGSEATYESGFVIDKFPISRPNLTFSTLTVSNMSPEDSSIYLCSVERNNYGYTFGSGTRLTVV.

The chain links TRBV7-9 to TRBJ1-1; D gene ambiguous. The V end was cut by 2 bases, the J end by 3 bases, with 13 bases between. The germline gives CDR1 SEHNR, CDR2 FQNEAQ (reference sequence). The CDR3 extends over 15 amino acids. CDR3 loop: CASSLSRLLDTEAFF. The CDR3 DNA is TGTGCCAGCAGCTTATCCCGACTCTTGGACACTGAAGCTTTCTTT.

The rearrangement uses TRBV18 and TRBJ1-1, with D unresolved. The CDR3 covers 14 residues. Trimming removed 3 bases at V and 11 bases at J, with 19 bases between. Looked up from germline, CDR1 is KGHSH and CDR2 is LQKENI. This chain's CDR3 is CASSPSGTGQGAFF. CDR3 sequence (DNA): TGTGCCAGCTCACCCTCCGGAACGGGCCAAGGGGCTTTCTTT. Full variable domain (rest looked up from reference TRBV18 and TRBJ1-1): NAGVMQNPRHLVRRRGQEARLRCSPMKGHSHVYWYRQLPEEGLKFMVYLQKENIIDESGMPKERFSAEFPKEGPSILRIQQVVRGDSAAYFCASSPSGTGQGAFFGQGTRLTVV.

The CDR3 DNA sequence: TGTGCCAGCAGCGATTGGGACTCCTCACCGCGCGAGCAGTACTTC. Translated, it gives CASSDWDSSPREQYF. The J gene is TRBJ2-7, the V gene TRBV7-9, with D maybe TRBD2 (6 bases). This CDR3 region has 15 residues. Germline CDR1 reads SEHNR; CDR2 reads FQNEAQ (reference sequence). With 5 bases removed from V and 6 bases from J, the gap between germline ends came to 20 bases.

This rearrangement joins TRBV9 to TRBJ2-5, with 7 bases lining up with TRBD1. Looked up from germline, CDR1 is SGDLS and CDR2 is YYNGEE. CDR3 size: 16 residues. Losses at the gene ends were 1 base for V and 2 bases for J; bases not matched to a gene: 8. The CDR3 DNA reads as TGTGCCAGCAGCGTATCTCCGACAGGGCTGCAAGAGACCCAGTACTTC. Translating it yields CASSVSPTGLQETQYF. The full variable domain, its missing parts supplied by reference TRBV9 and TRBJ2-5, is DSGVTQTPKHLITATGQRVTLRCSPRSGDLSVYWYQQSLDQGLQFLIQYYNGEERAKGNILERFSAQQFPDLHSELNLSSLELGDSALYFCASSVSPTGLQETQYFGPGTRLLVL.

The chain employs TRBV11-2 and TRBJ2-5, with 7 bases that match TRBD1. Germline trimming cut 1 base from V and 5 bases from J; bases unmatched to any gene: 4. This CDR3 is 14 amino acids long. Germline CDR1 reads SGHAT; CDR2 reads FQNNGV. DNA for the CDR3: TGTGCCAGCAGCTTAGCTGGCAGGGGGGAGACCCAGTACTTC. Translating it yields CASSLAGRGETQYF.

The rearrangement links TRBV5-1 to TRBJ2-2; D is possibly TRBD1 (6 bases). CDR1 is SGHRS, CDR2 YFSETQ, per germline. The CDR3 contains 14 residues. Trimming left V 5 bases short and J 3 bases short, with 11 bases between. CDR3 nucleotides: TGCGCCAGCAGGCCGAAGGGGGACACCGGGGAGCTGTTTTTT. Translation gives CASRPKGDTGELFF.

The J gene is TRBJ2-7, the V gene TRBV11-2; D assignment may be TRBD1 or TRBD2 (5 bases each). The CDR3 length is 14 residues. V was shortened by 4 bases and J by 6 bases, with 16 bases between the two germline ends. The germline V gene encodes CDR1 SGHAT and CDR2 FQNNGV. CDR3 amino acids: CASSSGPGGLEQYF. The CDR3 DNA reads as TGTGCCAGCAGCTCGGGCCCTGGGGGTCTCGAGCAGTACTTC. Together with reference TRBV11-2 and TRBJ2-7, the CDR3 gives the full variable domain: EAGVAQSPRYKIIEKRQSVAFWCNPISGHATLYWYQQILGQGPKLLIQFQNNGVVDDSQLPKDRFSAERLKGVDSTLKIQPAKLEDSAVYLCASSSGPGGLEQYFGPGTRLTVT.

The V call is TRBV6-1, the J call TRBJ2-1; D is possibly TRBD1 (6 bases). Germline lookup yields CDR1 MNHNS and CDR2 SASEGT. The CDR3 runs 12 residues. Trimming stripped 8 bases from V and 6 bases from J, with 11 bases between. CDR3 protein: CASRNRVNEQFF. The CDR3 DNA sequence: TGTGCCAGCCGAAACAGGGTCAATGAGCAGTTCTTC.

The V call is TRBV27, the J call TRBJ2-7, with D perhaps TRBD2 (6 bases). The CDR3 length is 15 residues. Germline V CDR1 and CDR2: MNHEY, SMNVEV (reference sequence). V was shortened by 5 bases and J by 6 bases, with 20 bases between the two germline ends. The CDR3, as DNA: TGTGCCAGCAGTCTCTCGGGGCGGGGACGTGTCGAGCAGTACTTC. Encoded protein: CASSLSGRGRVEQYF.

This clone was counted a single time. CDR3 bases: TGTGCCAGCAGCGGGACACACTCGGGTGAAGCTTTCTTT. Amino acids: CASSGTHSGEAFF. The gene calls are TRBV9 and TRBJ1-1; D is possibly TRBD1 (5 bases). Germline V gene sequence: CDR1 SGDLS, CDR2 YYNGEE. This CDR3 has 13 amino acids. V was shortened by 3 bases and J by 7 bases, with 13 bases between the two germline ends.

This rearrangement joins TRBV4-1 to TRBJ2-5, with 10 bases fitting TRBD2. Germline CDR1 MGHRA, CDR2 YSYEKL. Unmatched junction bases numbered 8, after V lost 4 bases and J lost 3 bases. The CDR3 is 16 amino acids. The CDR3 sequence is CASSLRGLAGEETQYF. CDR3 DNA: TGCGCCAGCAGCCTGAGGGGGCTAGCGGGAGAAGAGACCCAGTACTTC.

The V call is TRBV7-9, the J call TRBJ2-5, with a tentative D call TRBD1 (6 bases). The CDR3 consists of 14 residues. Germline V gene data show CDR1 as SEHNR and CDR2 as FQNEAQ (reference sequence). Deletions cut 2 bases from V and 1 base from J, with 8 bases between. The CDR3: CASSLMGAQETQYF. As DNA, the CDR3 is TGTGCCAGCAGCTTAATGGGGGCCCAAGAGACCCAGTACTTC.

This clone was observed a few times. The chain has TRBV6-5 and TRBJ1-5; D remains ambiguous. The V gene's germline CDR1 is MNHEY and CDR2 SVGAGI. Trimming removed 4 bases from V and 4 bases from J, with 5 bases in between. This CDR3 has 12 amino acids. The CDR3 nucleotides are TGTGCCAGCAGTTCCCCGAATCAGCCCCAGCATTTT. It translates to CASSSPNQPQHF.

This chain uses TRBV5-1 with TRBJ2-7; TRBD1 is a possible D gene (5 bases). The CDR3 extends over 17 amino acids. Germline-derived CDR1 and CDR2 are SGHRS and YFSETQ. The V end lost 0 bases, the J end lost 9 bases, and 25 bases lay between the germline ends. CDR3 in DNA: TGCGCCAGCAGCTTGGGAATCTACGGCAAGGGGCGGAGTTCGCAGTACTTC. It is translated as CASSLGIYGKGRSSQYF.

This chain connects TRBV7-9 to TRBJ2-7, with 8 bases matching TRBD1. V was pared by 5 bases and J by 4 bases, with 7 bases of the junction left unmatched. The CDR3 is made up of 14 amino acids. Looked up from germline, CDR1 is SEHNR and CDR2 is FQNEAQ (reference sequence). CDR3: CASSTRQGTYEQYF. The CDR3 DNA sequence: TGTGCCAGCAGCACCCGACAGGGGACTTACGAGCAGTACTTC.

The V gene is TRBV5-1, the J gene TRBJ2-5; D gene ambiguous. Looked up from germline, CDR1 is SGHRS and CDR2 is YFSETQ. The CDR3 runs to 14 residues. V lost 1 base and J lost 2, with 9 bases in between. The CDR3 sequence is CASSLTQPQETQYF. Written as DNA, the CDR3 is TGCGCCAGCAGCTTGACGCAGCCACAAGAGACCCAGTACTTC. Drawing the rest from reference TRBV5-1 and TRBJ2-5, the complete variable domain is KAGVTQTPRYLIKTRGQQVTLSCSPISGHRSVSWYQQTPGQGLQFLFEYFSETQRNKGNFPGRFSGRQFSNSRSEMNVSTLELGDSALYLCASSLTQPQETQYFGPGTRLLVL.

CDR3 residues: CASSLADGYNEQFF. The CDR3 region has the DNA TGCGCCAGCAGCTTGGCCGACGGCTACAATGAGCAGTTCTTC. The V and J genes are TRBV5-1 and TRBJ2-1; the D is unclear. CDR1 is SGHRS and CDR2 is YFSETQ in the germline V gene. Trimming removed 0 bases at V and 3 bases at J, with 7 bases between. The length of the CDR3 is 14 residues.

This clone appeared a single time. V gene TRBV10-1 combines with J gene TRBJ1-2, with 11 bases aligning to TRBD1. V lost 4 bases, J lost 2 bases, and 12 bases stayed unmatched. The germline gives CDR1 WNHNN, CDR2 SYGVQD (reference sequence). This CDR3 region has 18 residues. The CDR3 sequence: CASSAGTGGNQPNYGYTF. CDR3 in DNA: TGCGCCAGCAGTGCCGGGACAGGGGGGAACCAACCCAACTATGGCTACACCTTC.

V and J are TRBV7-7 and TRBJ1-2, with 11 bases identical to TRBD1. With V trimmed by 5 bases and J by 6 bases, 11 bases remained unmatched. CDR1 is SSHAT and CDR2 is FNYEAQ in the germline V gene (reference sequence). The CDR3 length is 16 residues. The CDR3 loop is CASSPRTGGRINGYTF. The CDR3 DNA is TGTGCCAGCAGCCCGCGGACAGGGGGCAGAATAAATGGCTACACCTTC. The full variable domain, completed using reference TRBV7-7 and TRBJ1-2, is GAGVSQSPRYKVTKRGQDVTLRCDPISSHATLYWYQQALGQGPEFLTYFNYEAQPDKSGLPSDRFSAERPEGSISTLTIQRTEQRDSAMYRCASSPRTGGRINGYTFGSGTRLTVV.

This clone is categorized as medium-sized. This sequence joins TRBV4-1 and TRBJ2-7; TRBD1 might be the D (6 bases). Between the trimmed V and J ends, which lost 3 bases and 4 bases, there was a span of 16 bases. Germline-derived CDR1 and CDR2 are MGHRA and YSYEKL. The CDR3 has 15 residues. CDR3 region: CASSHPVQGIYEQYF. CDR3 in DNA: TGCGCCAGCAGCCATCCCGTACAGGGTATATACGAGCAGTACTTC.